This T cell receptor beta chain was recorded in a study of T cells expressing NK-cell markers. The overall study: The study drew TCR beta repertoires from sorted CD3+CD56+NKG2C+, CD3+CD56+NKG2C- and CD3+CD56-NKG2C+ T cells. The sequencing cohort of eight donors included seven HCMV-seropositive individuals and one seronegative individual. Broader study findings: HCMV specificity of the expanded NKG2C+ T cell clones stayed unclear.

TCRdb re-called the 5' RACE reads and gives one entry per CDR3 protein, without DNA. This sample carries roughly 180,000 distinct CDR3 sequences, with around a sixth going to the ten biggest clones. With regard to this clonotype: Its target is unknown.

The CDR3 runs 15 residues. Germline CDR1 reads GTSNPN; CDR2 reads SVGIG (reference sequence). The sequence was obtained from a woman aged 18 to 69 in good health. The J gene is TRBJ1-1, the V gene TRBV30. The sequenced sample consisted of blood T cells: a sorted CD56 or NKG2C T cell subset, CD4+ or CD8+ T cells, or bulk PBMC T cells (not recorded which). The CDR3 protein is CAWSEGLTRNTEAFF.